Many counts were recorded for the clone carrying this TCR beta chain. Its target is not known. The sample is drawn from a study of post-analysis software for immune sequencing data. Overall study results and limits: Compared with controls, patients had more of roughly five TRBV segments, including TRBV5-6, TRBV5-1 and TRBV20-1. Strong co-clustering by F measure was evident for samples that had been prepared in the same batch.

CDR3 length: 12 amino acids. The germline V and J ends were trimmed by 4 bases and 0 bases, with 7 bases remaining between them. Germline lookup yields CDR1 DFQATT and CDR2 SNEGSKA (reference sequence). TCR beta cDNA libraries had unique molecular identifiers. The source material, roughly 0.9 to 11 million T cells, gave rise to 500,000 or so cDNA molecules. Each CDR3 protein is one row after TCRdb ran MiXCR on the PCR reads. Counted here are about 570,000 distinct CDR3 sequences, less than 40% occurring once; the ten biggest clones make up about 5.6%. This receptor was taken from a girl aged 2 to 17 with multiple sclerosis. The chain couples TRBV20-1 to TRBJ2-7; D not certain. Sequenced input: blood. CDR3 sequence (DNA): TGCAGTGCTACGGGCACCTCCTACGAGCAGTACTTC. As protein: CSATGTSYEQYF.